Listed below are T cell receptor beta chains from one sample, sequenced in a study of OX40 agonist ivuxolimab in advanced cancers. The method was immunoSEQ multiplex PCR; TCRdb's version includes in-frame clones alone and lacks a portion of them. This table has fewer than 85,000 clones, 80% to 90% appearing once. The sequencing here drew on CD4+ or CD8+ T cells sorted from blood, taken in a trial of the OX40 agonist ivuxolimab. The receptors originated from an adult with an advanced solid tumor such as melanoma, head and neck, liver or kidney cancer. Each CDR3 is given with its conserved first and last residue. D genes are given only for firm matches. Clone sizes are given selectively: once, few, many, or a class where the clone is expanded.

cdr3_aa: CASSYRTEQFF; cdr3_nt: TGTGCCAGCAGTTACCGCACGGAGCAGTTCTTC; v_call: TRBV6-6; j_call: TRBJ2-1; clone_size: NA; d_call: NA
cdr3_aa: CASSLSGQSLGNEQFF; cdr3_nt: TGTGCCAGCAGTTTATCGGGACAGTCTCTAGGCAATGAGCAGTTCTTC; v_call: TRBV27; j_call: TRBJ2-1; clone_size: few; d_call: TRBD1
cdr3_aa: CASSQGAGGTYNEQFF; cdr3_nt: TGTGCCAGCAGCCAAGGAGCGGGGGGCACCTACAATGAGCAGTTCTTC; v_call: TRBV4-2; j_call: TRBJ2-1; clone_size: NA; d_call: TRBD2
cdr3_aa: CSVEGGRMGTDIQYF; cdr3_nt: TGCAGCGTTGAAGGGGGTAGGATGGGGACAGACATTCAGTACTTC; v_call: TRBV29-1; j_call: TRBJ2-4; clone_size: once; d_call: TRBD1
cdr3_aa: CAWSDNRGGQPQHF; cdr3_nt: TGTGCCTGGAGTGATAACAGGGGGGGTCAGCCCCAGCATTTT; v_call: TRBV30; j_call: TRBJ1-5; clone_size: NA; d_call: TRBD1
cdr3_aa: CASSVRSRETQYF; cdr3_nt: TGCGCCAGCAGTGTTAGGTCGCGGGAGACCCAGTACTTC; v_call: TRBV10-2; j_call: TRBJ2-5; clone_size: once; d_call: NA
cdr3_aa: CSVTRRGTEAFF; cdr3_nt: TGCAGCGTGACCCGCCGGGGGACTGAAGCTTTCTTT; v_call: TRBV29-1; j_call: TRBJ1-1; clone_size: NA; d_call: NA
cdr3_aa: CASSLHRGRDTGELFF; cdr3_nt: TGTGCCAGCAGTTTACACAGGGGTAGGGACACCGGGGAGCTGTTTTTT; v_call: TRBV27; j_call: TRBJ2-2; clone_size: NA; d_call: TRBD1
cdr3_aa: CASSDYRGRGVGYTF; cdr3_nt: TGTGCCAGCAGTGACTACAGGGGTCGGGGAGTAGGCTACACCTTC; v_call: TRBV28; j_call: TRBJ1-2; clone_size: NA; d_call: TRBD1
cdr3_aa: CASSPSGESPLHF; cdr3_nt: TGTGCCAGCAGCCCATCGGGGGAATCACCCCTCCACTTT; v_call: TRBV7-9; j_call: TRBJ1-6; clone_size: NA; d_call: NA
cdr3_aa: CAWSPTGSEQYF; cdr3_nt: TGTGCCTGGAGTCCTACAGGTTCCGAGCAGTACTTC; v_call: TRBV30; j_call: TRBJ2-7; clone_size: NA; d_call: NA
cdr3_aa: CASTRTGSGHLPLHF; cdr3_nt: TGTGCCAGCACTAGGACAGGGAGCGGGCATTTGCCCCTCCACTTT; v_call: TRBV6-5; j_call: TRBJ1-6; clone_size: NA; d_call: TRBD1
cdr3_aa: CAWSDGLGQPQHF; cdr3_nt: TGTGCCTGGAGTGATGGCCTAGGGCAGCCCCAGCATTTT; v_call: TRBV30; j_call: TRBJ1-5; clone_size: NA; d_call: NA
cdr3_aa: CASSLGHRSNTGELFF; cdr3_nt: TGCGCCAGCAGCTTGGGACACCGGTCGAACACCGGGGAGCTGTTTTTT; v_call: TRBV5-1; j_call: TRBJ2-2; clone_size: NA; d_call: NA
cdr3_aa: CASSVEGDPQFF; cdr3_nt: TGTGCCAGCAGCGTAGAAGGGGACCCCCAGTTCTTC; v_call: TRBV9; j_call: TRBJ2-1; clone_size: once; d_call: NA
cdr3_aa: CASRRTGGTEAFF; cdr3_nt: TGTGCCAGCAGACGGACAGGGGGCACTGAAGCTTTCTTT; v_call: TRBV6-4; j_call: TRBJ1-1; clone_size: NA; d_call: TRBD1
cdr3_aa: CASSLGQALSYTF; cdr3_nt: TGTGCCAGCAGCTTGGGTCAGGCGCTTAGCTACACCTTC; v_call: TRBV5-5; j_call: TRBJ1-2; clone_size: once; d_call: NA
cdr3_aa: CASSPSTGEGYGYTF; cdr3_nt: TGTGCCAGCTCACCCTCGACAGGGGAGGGCTATGGCTACACCTTC; v_call: TRBV18; j_call: TRBJ1-2; clone_size: NA; d_call: TRBD1
cdr3_aa: CASSLLGLNSPLHF; cdr3_nt: TGTGCCAGCAGCTTATTAGGGTTGAATTCACCCCTCCACTTT; v_call: TRBV7-2; j_call: TRBJ1-6; clone_size: NA; d_call: NA
cdr3_aa: CASSSGRTDQETQYF; cdr3_nt: TGCGCCAGCAGCTCCGGTCGGACAGACCAAGAGACCCAGTACTTC; v_call: TRBV5-1; j_call: TRBJ2-5; clone_size: NA; d_call: NA
cdr3_aa: CASINRQRHSYEQYF; cdr3_nt: TGTGCCAGCATCAACCGACAGCGACACTCCTACGAGCAGTACTTC; v_call: TRBV28; j_call: TRBJ2-7; clone_size: NA; d_call: NA
cdr3_aa: CASSPQGYEQFF; cdr3_nt: TGCGCCAGCAGCCCACAGGGATATGAGCAGTTCTTC; v_call: TRBV5-1; j_call: TRBJ2-1; clone_size: NA; d_call: NA
cdr3_aa: CASSSYNSPLHF; cdr3_nt: TGTGCCAGCAGTTCCTATAATTCACCCCTCCACTTT; v_call: TRBV27; j_call: TRBJ1-6; clone_size: NA; d_call: NA
cdr3_aa: CASSPSGTGATQYF; cdr3_nt: TGTGCCAGCAGCCCCTCCGGGACAGGGGCGACCCAGTACTTC; v_call: TRBV7-3; j_call: TRBJ2-5; clone_size: NA; d_call: TRBD1
cdr3_aa: CASAQGDNYGYTF; cdr3_nt: TGTGCCAGCGCCCAGGGCGACAACTATGGCTACACCTTC; v_call: TRBV6-5; j_call: TRBJ1-2; clone_size: NA; d_call: NA
cdr3_aa: CASSPRGKGVGAFF; cdr3_nt: TGTGCCAGCAGTCCACGAGGCAAGGGAGTCGGAGCTTTCTTT; v_call: TRBV6-5; j_call: TRBJ1-1; clone_size: once; d_call: NA
cdr3_aa: CASSLTGTNSPLHF; cdr3_nt: TGCGCCAGCAGCTTGACAGGGACAAATTCACCCCTCCACTTT; v_call: TRBV5-1; j_call: TRBJ1-6; clone_size: NA; d_call: NA
cdr3_aa: CASKPPSASGGETQYF; cdr3_nt: TGTGCCAGCAAACCCCCCTCGGCTAGCGGGGGAGAGACCCAGTACTTC; v_call: TRBV27; j_call: TRBJ2-5; clone_size: NA; d_call: TRBD2
cdr3_aa: CASSGGATNEKLFF; cdr3_nt: TGTGCCAGCAGTGGAGGTGCAACTAATGAAAAACTGTTTTTT; v_call: TRBV6-1; j_call: TRBJ1-4; clone_size: NA; d_call: NA
cdr3_aa: CASSSPGAGELFF; cdr3_nt: TGTGCCAGCAGCTCTCCTGGGGCCGGGGAGCTGTTTTTT; v_call: TRBV7-3; j_call: TRBJ2-2; clone_size: NA; d_call: NA
cdr3_aa: CASSRSYEQYF; cdr3_nt: TGTGCCAGCAGTAGGTCCTACGAGCAGTACTTC; v_call: TRBV2; j_call: TRBJ2-7; clone_size: NA; d_call: NA
cdr3_aa: CASSLGDSPNYGYTF; cdr3_nt: TGTGCCAGCAGCTTAGGGGACAGCCCTAACTATGGCTACACCTTC; v_call: TRBV7-8; j_call: TRBJ1-2; clone_size: NA; d_call: TRBD1
cdr3_aa: CASSPPGVAQETQYF; cdr3_nt: TGTGCCAGCTCACCACCTGGGGTGGCCCAAGAGACCCAGTACTTC; v_call: TRBV18; j_call: TRBJ2-5; clone_size: NA; d_call: NA